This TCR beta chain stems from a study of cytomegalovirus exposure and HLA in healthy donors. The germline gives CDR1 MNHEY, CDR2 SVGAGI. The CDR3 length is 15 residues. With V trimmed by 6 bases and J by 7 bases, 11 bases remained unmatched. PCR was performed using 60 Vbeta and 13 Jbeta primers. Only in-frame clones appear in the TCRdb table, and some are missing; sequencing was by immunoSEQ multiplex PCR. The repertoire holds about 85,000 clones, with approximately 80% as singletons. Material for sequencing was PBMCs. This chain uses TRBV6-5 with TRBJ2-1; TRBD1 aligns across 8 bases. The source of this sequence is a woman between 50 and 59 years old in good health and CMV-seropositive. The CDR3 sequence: CASSGQGVGSNEQFF. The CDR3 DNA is TGTGCCAGCAGCGGACAGGGCGTAGGTAGTAATGAGCAGTTCTTC.